Sequencing of this TCR beta chain was carried out in a study of T-cell reconstitution after alpha-beta-depleted transplantation in children. A remark on this clonotype: Its target is unknown.

Overall study findings and caveats: By one year post-transplant, T-cell counts and diversity largely arose from T cells that were newly produced. There were reportedly several hundred expanded graft clones from which alpha-beta T cells came about two months after transplant. The origin of high day-60 TCRbeta diversity in some patients lay in surviving recipient T cells and thymic progenitors.

Germline V gene data show CDR1 as SGDLS and CDR2 as YYNGEE. V lost 4 bases, J lost 8 bases, and 18 bases lay in between. The CDR3 is 15 amino acids. A library of TCRbeta sequences, prepared with unique molecular identifiers, was generated. TCRdb fed the PCR reads into MiXCR, producing one record per CDR3 protein. This sample has about 980,000 distinct CDR3 sequences, with roughly 29% found just once. This clonotype was obtained from a boy younger than two who had a stem cell transplant for SCID, so the T cells may come from the graft donor. The V gene is TRBV9, the J gene TRBJ1-4; D is ambiguous. This specimen consisted of PBMCs, mostly from graft donor cells, obtained 360 days after TCRalphabeta/CD19-depleted stem cell transplant. The chain's CDR3 is CASSLKDGGWEKLFF. Here the CDR3 DNA reads TGTGCCAGCAGCCTAAAGGACGGAGGTTGGGAAAAACTGTTTTTT.